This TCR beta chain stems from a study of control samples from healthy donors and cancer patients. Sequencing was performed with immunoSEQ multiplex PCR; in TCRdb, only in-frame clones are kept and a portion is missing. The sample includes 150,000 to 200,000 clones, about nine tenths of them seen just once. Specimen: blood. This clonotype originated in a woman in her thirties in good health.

The CDR3 spells CASRTSGGAYTQYF. The CDR3 DNA sequence: TGTGCCAGCAGGACTAGCGGGGGGGCCTATACGCAGTATTTT. The genes are TRBV2 and TRBJ2-3; the match to TRBD2 covers 14 bases. Trimming removed 6 bases from V and 7 bases from J; junction bases left unmatched: 3. Germline CDR1 reads SNHLY; CDR2 reads FYNNEI. This CDR3 region has 14 residues.